A single sample is the source of the 8 T cell receptor beta chains below, sequenced in a study of T cell repertoires in cytomegalovirus infection. TCRdb itself ran the reads through MiXCR, one entry per CDR3 protein. In the table there are hundreds of thousands of distinct CDR3 sequences, around 30% of which are singletons. These receptors' antigens are unknown. Sample: cultured CD8+ T cells from PBMCs, taken from culture after CMV antigen stimulation. The receptors were sampled from a human donor in good health (CMV status not recorded). Some clones in this sample may be carry-over from other donors' samples.

The chain has TRBV6-2 or TRBV6-3 and TRBJ2-5, with TRBD2 as a possible D gene (6 bases). Trimming shortened V by 1 base and J by 1 base, and 7 bases separated the two germline ends. This CDR3 contains 14 residues. Germline CDR1 is MNHEY and CDR2 is SVGEGT. For the CDR3, the DNA is TGTGCCAGCAGTTACTGGGACTTCCAAGAGACCCAGTACTTC. It codes for CASSYWDFQETQYF.

The chain joins TRBV19 to TRBJ1-4, with no clear D. The CDR3 contains 13 residues. Trimming took 8 bases from V and 2 from J, leaving 9 bases between them. From germline, CDR1 is LNHDA and CDR2 SQIVND (reference sequence). This CDR3 is CASYNGTNEKLFF. In DNA, the CDR3 is TGTGCCAGTTATAATGGGACTAATGAAAAACTGTTTTTT.

The CDR3 protein is CASSYVRGGETQYF. The CDR3 DNA reads TGTGCCAGCAGTTACGTCAGGGGCGGGGAGACCCAGTACTTC. V usage is TRBV6-6 and J usage is TRBJ2-5; maybe TRBD1 (6 bases). Deletions cut 2 bases from V and 5 bases from J, with 12 bases between. Germline V lookup: CDR1 MNHNY, CDR2 SVGAGI (reference sequence). This CDR3 region has 14 residues.

This clonotype was seen many times. J is TRBJ2-2 and V is TRBV7-3, with 7 bases aligning to TRBD1. Trimming removed 5 bases from V and 0 bases from J; junction bases left unmatched: 6. The V gene's germline CDR1 is SGHTA and CDR2 FQGTGA. This CDR3 is 16 amino acids long. DNA of the CDR3: TGTGCCAGCAGCGTTTCGGACAGGACGAACACCGGGGAGCTGTTTTTT. Encoded protein: CASSVSDRTNTGELFF.

The chain couples TRBV7-2 to TRBJ1-1; D is undetermined. V shed 1 base and J shed 0 bases, with 15 bases lying between them. CDR3 length: 17 amino acids. Germline values: CDR1 SGHTA, CDR2 FQGNSA. CDR3 sequence (DNA): TGTGCCAGCAGCTTAGATAGGAACCTACCCATGAACACTGAAGCTTTCTTT. It codes for CASSLDRNLPMNTEAFF. Looking up the rest from reference TRBV7-2 and TRBJ1-1 gives the full variable domain: GAGVSQSPSNKVTEKGKDVELRCDPISGHTALYWYRQSLGQGLEFLIYFQGNSAPDKSGLPSDRFSAERTGGSVSTLTIQRTQQEDSAVYLCASSLDRNLPMNTEAFFGQGTRLTVV.

This clonotype was counted between two and nine times. V is TRBV28 and J is TRBJ1-4; D unresolved. The ends were cut back, 4 bases at V and 8 bases at J, with 17 bases in the middle. Germline V gene lookup returns CDR1 MDHEN and CDR2 SYDVKM. This CDR3 comprises 15 residues. CDR3: CASSSVFRSEEKLFF. In nucleotides, the CDR3 is TGTGCCAGCAGTTCAGTCTTTCGATCCGAAGAAAAACTGTTTTTT. Drawing the rest from reference TRBV28 and TRBJ1-4, the complete variable domain is DVKVTQSSRYLVKRTGEKVFLECVQDMDHENMFWYRQDPGLGLRLIYFSYDVKMKEKGDIPEGYSVSREKKERFSLILESASTNQTSMYLCASSSVFRSEEKLFFGSGTQLSVL.

The J gene is TRBJ1-1, the V gene TRBV29-1; D is unresolved. V lost 8 bases and J lost 7, with 20 bases in between. CDR3 size: 13 residues. The germline V gene encodes CDR1 SQVTM and CDR2 ANQGSEA. CDR3 DNA sequence: TGCAGCCTCCGCCTTCATTATGGCGGTGAAGCTTTCTTT. Protein: CSLRLHYGGEAFF.

This clonotype turned up a few times. V and J are TRBV28 and TRBJ2-6; no clear D. The CDR3 consists of 13 residues. CDR1 is MDHEN, CDR2 SYDVKM, per germline. Trimming cost V 7 bases and J 6 bases, with 10 bases left between them. For the CDR3, the DNA is TGTGCCAGCAACCTCGACAAGGCCAACGTCCTGACTTTC. Translation gives CASNLDKANVLTF.